The 17 T cell receptor beta chains given below trace back to one sample, sequenced in a study of blood T cells in healthy people across ages. A sample-barcoded 5' primer and a J-beta primer mix were used in a second PCR of roughly 7 to 12 cycles. MiXCR, applied by TCRdb to the 5' RACE reads, yields one record per CDR3 protein. The repertoire includes some 1.6 million distinct CDR3 sequences, about 31% of them detected once, and 11% sits in the top ten. Material for sequencing was blood. These TCRs come from a woman aged 30 to 39 in good health.

This clonotype turned up a few times. This chain uses TRBV24-1 with TRBJ2-1, with TRBD2 as a possible D gene (5 bases). Trimming took 5 bases from V and 8 from J, leaving 9 bases between them. The length of the CDR3 is 12 residues. From germline, CDR1 is KGHDR and CDR2 SFDVKD. The CDR3 sequence is CATSAGFDEQFF. The CDR3, as DNA: TGTGCCACCAGTGCGGGGTTCGATGAGCAGTTCTTC.

The CDR3 loop reads CASSYVGWETQYF. DNA of the CDR3: TGTGCCAGCAGTTACGTGGGGTGGGAAACCCAGTACTTC. The chain has TRBV6-6 and TRBJ2-5; unclear D gene. V gave up 2 bases and J gave up 8 bases, with 12 bases separating them. This CDR3 has 13 residues. The germline gives CDR1 MNHNY, CDR2 SVGAGI (reference sequence).

This clonotype was counted a few times. The chain is built from TRBV29-1 and TRBJ1-2; 9 bases fit TRBD1. The germline V gene encodes CDR1 SQVTM and CDR2 ANQGSEA. Germline trimming cut 4 bases from V and 4 bases from J; bases unmatched to any gene: 4. The CDR3 runs 13 residues. CDR3 sequence: CSVAVGQGYGYTF. CDR3 sequence (DNA): TGCAGCGTTGCAGTGGGACAGGGCTATGGCTACACCTTC.

The chain employs TRBV7-8 and TRBJ1-5; D ambiguous. The length of the CDR3 is 15 residues. Trimming left V 1 base short and J 1 base short, with 8 bases between. CDR1 and CDR2 from the germline V gene are SGHVS and FQNEAQ. The CDR3 region is CASSLGAESNQPQHF. The CDR3 DNA reads TGTGCCAGCAGCTTAGGGGCCGAGAGCAATCAGCCCCAGCATTTT.

This clonotype showed up just a few times. This sequence joins TRBV6-2 or TRBV6-3 and TRBJ2-5; no reliable D call. V was shortened by 0 bases and J by 5 bases, with 10 bases between the two germline ends. The germline V gene encodes CDR1 MNHEY and CDR2 SVGEGT. The length of the CDR3 is 14 residues. The CDR3 is CASSYSTVTETQYF. CDR3 DNA sequence: TGTGCCAGCAGTTACTCAACCGTAACGGAGACCCAGTACTTC.

Ten or more counts support this clonotype. The chain links TRBV9 to TRBJ2-3; D is unclear. The germline gives CDR1 SGDLS, CDR2 YYNGEE. The CDR3 covers 12 residues. V lost 0 bases, J lost 3 bases, and 2 bases lay in between. For the CDR3, the DNA is TGTGCCAGCAGCGTAGATACAGATACGCAGTATTTT. Its protein is CASSVDTDTQYF.

This chain links TRBV20-1 with TRBJ2-7, with no clear D. The V end was cut by 8 bases, the J end by 1 base, with 12 bases between. The CDR3 is 12 residues long. Germline CDR1 is DFQATT and CDR2 is SNEGSKA (reference sequence). The CDR3 sequence: CSQKAPSYEQYF. The CDR3 nucleotides are TGCAGTCAAAAGGCCCCTTCCTACGAGCAGTACTTC.

The CDR3 DNA follows: TGCAGGGGGAGCCGGGGACAGATGAACACTGAAGCTTTCTTT. As protein: CRGSRGQMNTEAFF. The V and J genes are TRBV20-1 and TRBJ1-1; TRBD1 aligns across 7 bases. The CDR3 sequence is 14 residues long. CDR1 DFQATT and CDR2 SNEGSKA come from the germline V gene (reference sequence).

The chain combines TRBV11-1 with TRBJ2-1, with D maybe TRBD1 (7 bases). Germline CDR1 SGHAT, CDR2 FQDESV (reference sequence). With 1 base removed from V and 7 bases from J, the gap between germline ends came to 23 bases. This CDR3 region has 18 residues. The CDR3 sequence is CASSLEVGGRPGGNEQFF. The CDR3 DNA sequence: TGTGCCAGCAGCTTAGAGGTCGGTGGGAGGCCAGGGGGGAATGAGCAGTTCTTC.

To note about this clonotype: A junction boundary mismatches the germline segment, possibly from a read error. The CDR3, as DNA: TGTGCCAGCAGGGACTCTTTCAGGGATCGAGGCTACACCTTC. Amino acid sequence: CASRDSFRDRGYTF. The V call is TRBV6-4, the J call TRBJ1-2; possible D gene TRBD1, 5 bases. The CDR3 is 14 residues long. From germline, CDR1 is MRHNA and CDR2 SNTAGT.

This chain connects TRBV9 to TRBJ2-3; TRBD2 aligns across 13 bases. The CDR3 runs 16 residues. Germline V lookup: CDR1 SGDLS, CDR2 YYNGEE. V lost 5 bases and J lost 6; bases outside the gene matches: 9. The CDR3 coding sequence is TGTGCCAGCAGTCTTACTAGCGGGGGGGCCTTCGATACGCAGTATTTT. Protein: CASSLTSGGAFDTQYF.

This clonotype occurred a few times. V is TRBV20-1 and J is TRBJ2-3, with D perhaps matching TRBD1 (6 bases). Germline V gene sequence: CDR1 DFQATT, CDR2 SNEGSKA (reference sequence). V gave up 6 bases and J gave up 0 bases, with 13 bases separating them. This CDR3 region has 14 residues. The CDR3 region is CSAGGAPSTDTQYF. The DNA for the CDR3 is TGCAGTGCAGGGGGAGCGCCGAGCACAGATACGCAGTATTTT.

This clonotype was observed many times. The chain links TRBV27 to TRBJ2-7; unclear D gene. The CDR3 consists of 14 residues. Germline assignment: CDR1 MNHEY and CDR2 SMNVEV (reference sequence). V dropped 2 bases and J dropped 6 bases, with 14 bases sitting between them. CDR3 coding DNA: TGTGCCAGCAGTTTAAGCGCCTCCTCGGTCGAGCAGTACTTC. This codes for CASSLSASSVEQYF.

As regards this clonotype: At one end, the junction sequence differs from germline, possibly due to a read error. The DNA of the CDR3 is TGTACCAGCAGCGGAGGGGGACAGGGGTTTATGAACACTGAAGCTTTCTTT. Amino acid sequence: CTSSGGGQGFMNTEAFF. The chain is built from TRBV9 and TRBJ1-1; 10 bases align to TRBD1. CDR1 is SGDLS, CDR2 YYNGEE, per germline. The CDR3 spans 17 residues.

This clonotype occurred a few times. The chain carries TRBV2 and TRBJ2-6, with TRBD1 identical over 8 bases. The CDR3 runs to 17 residues. The germline gives CDR1 SNHLY, CDR2 FYNNEI. Trimming took 4 bases from V and 3 from J; bases not matched to a gene: 8. DNA for the CDR3: TGTGCCAGCAGTGTGCCAGGGGGCTTCAATGGGGCCAACGTCCTGACTTTC. This sequence encodes CASSVPGGFNGANVLTF.

The chain recombines TRBV9 with TRBJ1-1; perhaps TRBD1 as D (6 bases). This CDR3 region has 14 residues. Trimming removed 1 base from V and 6 bases from J, with 13 bases in between. Germline-derived CDR1 and CDR2 are SGDLS and YYNGEE. CDR3 sequence reads: CASSVNRAGPEAFF. DNA for the CDR3: TGTGCCAGCAGCGTAAACAGGGCTGGTCCTGAAGCTTTCTTT.

V is TRBV24-1 and J is TRBJ2-3, with a weak D call TRBD1 (5 bases). V gave up 4 bases and J gave up 4 bases, with 17 bases separating them. The CDR3 has 16 amino acids. Germline V gene sequence: CDR1 KGHDR, CDR2 SFDVKD. The CDR3 sequence is CATSDPSPGRSDTQYF. In nucleotides, the CDR3 is TGTGCCACCAGTGACCCGAGTCCAGGGCGGTCAGATACGCAGTATTTT.